This T cell receptor (beta chain) comes out of a study of T-cell reconstitution after alpha-beta-depleted transplantation in children. Overall study results and limits: Once a year had passed after transplant, T-cell counts and diversity came mostly from newly produced T cells. Recipient T cells and thymic progenitors that survived gave rise to the high TCRbeta diversity observed at day 60 in some patients. About two months after transplant, alpha-beta T cells reportedly came from several hundred expanded graft clones.

Concerning this clonotype: The antigen remains unidentified.

Germline CDR1 and CDR2: MNHEY and SVGEGT. Losses at the gene ends were 7 bases for V and 7 bases for J; bases not matched to a gene: 14. The CDR3 is 17 residues long. Preparation of the TCRbeta library used unique molecular identifiers. Each CDR3 protein gets one entry after TCRdb re-called the PCR reads with MiXCR. The table includes around 450,000 distinct CDR3 sequences, roughly 16% detected once. This rearrangement joins TRBV6-2 or TRBV6-3 to TRBJ2-2, with 11 positions matching TRBD2. Source: PBMCs, mostly from graft donor cells, taken 360 days after TCRalphabeta/CD19-depleted stem cell transplant. The clonotype originates from a boy under three years old who had a stem cell transplant for Wiskott-Aldrich syndrome, so the T cells may come from the graft donor. Here the CDR3 reads CASTLQLAGVLGGELFF. The CDR3, as DNA: TGTGCCAGCACCTTACAACTAGCGGGAGTATTGGGCGGGGAGCTGTTTTTT.